The clone carrying this T cell receptor (beta chain) was counted a few times. Antigen: not known. The table came from immunoSEQ multiplex PCR; TCRdb's copy has only in-frame clones and leaves some out. The table lists 50,000 to 70,000 clones, about 72% of them singletons, with around 25% in the top ten. Trimming took off 7 bases at V and 0 bases at J, with 7 bases between the two ends. This CDR3 contains 12 residues. Germline V gene data show CDR1 as GTSNPN and CDR2 as SVGIG (reference sequence). Following 10 days of culture, CD4+ T cells were isolated. The person acquired a PCR-confirmed SARS-CoV-2 infection between March and December 2020. The sample is drawn from a study of vaccination effects on CD4 cells after COVID-19.

This receptor was taken from a human donor who had a prior SARS-CoV-2 infection. This specimen was CD4+ T cells from PBMCs cultured without peptide, taken before COVID-19 vaccination. The chain couples TRBV30 to TRBJ2-1; the D is unclear. This CDR3 reads CASFSSYNEQFF. The CDR3 coding sequence is TGTGCCTCCTTCAGCTCCTACAATGAGCAGTTCTTC.